The 13 T cell receptor beta chains presented below share a single source sample, sequenced in a study of blood T cell repertoires in COVID-19. Only in-frame clones appear in the TCRdb table, and some are missing; sequencing was by immunoSEQ multiplex PCR. The table records fewer than 300,000 clones, about four fifths of them present only once. The sequencing sample was made of PBMCs or T cells enriched from blood (not recorded which). These receptors were collected from a man aged 35-49 years who had been exposed to COVID-19.

The chain joins TRBV30 to TRBJ1-6, with 9 bases matching TRBD1. Germline trimming cut 5 bases from V and 7 bases from J; bases unmatched to any gene: 3. The V gene's germline CDR1 is GTSNPN and CDR2 SVGIG (reference sequence). This CDR3 contains 13 residues. The CDR3, as DNA: TGTGCCTGGTGGGGACAGGGAAATTCACCCCTCCACTTT. It specifies CAWWGQGNSPLHF.

The genes are TRBV5-1 and TRBJ2-3, with D unresolved. CDR1 SGHRS and CDR2 YFSETQ come from the germline V gene. The CDR3 length is 14 residues. Trimming cost V 6 bases and J 0 bases, with 11 bases left between them. CDR3 nucleotide sequence: TGCGCCAGCAAACAACTCGGGAGCACAGATACGCAGTATTTT. It specifies CASKQLGSTDTQYF.

J is TRBJ2-1 and V is TRBV6-6; 8 bases are a match to TRBD1. Looked up from germline, CDR1 is MNHNY and CDR2 is SVGAGI (reference sequence). The trim removed 5 bases at V and 8 bases at J, leaving 11 bases unmatched. The CDR3 extends over 15 amino acids. The CDR3 DNA follows: TGTGCCAGCAGTGAGGTCACAGGGGGTATCGATGAGCAGTTCTTC. Encoded protein: CASSEVTGGIDEQFF.

The chain is built from TRBV7-8 and TRBJ1-6, with D uncertain. Trimming removed 5 bases at V and 9 bases at J, with 11 bases between. The CDR3 totals 13 residues. Germline CDR1 SGHVS, CDR2 FQNEAQ. The DNA for the CDR3 is TGTGCCAGCAGCCCGAGCCCATCTTCACCCCTCCACTTT. It is translated as CASSPSPSSPLHF.

CDR3 region: CASSTTGGVETQYF. The CDR3 bases are TGTGCCAGCAGCACCACAGGGGGGGTAGAGACCCAGTACTTC. The rearrangement links TRBV11-2 to TRBJ2-5; TRBD1 is a possible D gene (8 bases). V lost 5 bases and J 4 bases, leaving 14 bases between the germline ends. CDR3 length equals 14 residues. Germline V gene sequence: CDR1 SGHAT, CDR2 FQNNGV.

The V and J genes are TRBV24-1 and TRBJ2-5; the D gene is possibly TRBD2 (5 bases). Germline loops: CDR1 KGHDR, CDR2 SFDVKD. The CDR3 runs 13 residues. Trimming removed 11 bases at V and 2 bases at J, with 14 bases between. The CDR3: CASRDLEQETQYF. CDR3 in DNA: TGTGCCAGCCGGGATCTAGAACAAGAGACCCAGTACTTC.

The genes are TRBV20-1 and TRBJ1-2; no definite D call. The CDR3 is made up of 11 amino acids. Trimming pared 4 bases from V and 8 bases from J, leaving 11 bases between. CDR1 is DFQATT, CDR2 SNEGSKA, per germline (reference sequence). CDR3 in DNA: TGCAGTGCTACTCCCGGGGTCGGCTACACCTTC. Translation: CSATPGVGYTF.

This chain uses TRBV4-2 with TRBJ1-1; D gene unclear. V lost 4 bases, J lost 10 bases, and 13 bases lay in between. This CDR3 region has 12 residues. From germline, CDR1 is LGHNA and CDR2 YNFKEQ. CDR3 in DNA: TGTGCCAGCAGCCCCATGGGGAGTGCAGCTTTCTTT. Its translation is CASSPMGSAAFF.

The chain employs TRBV27 and TRBJ2-2; D may be TRBD2 (5 bases). V was shortened by 9 bases and J by 6 bases, with 23 bases between the two germline ends. Germline CDR1 is MNHEY and CDR2 is SMNVEV (reference sequence). The CDR3 sequence is 16 residues long. CDR3: CASQAGTRGFAGELFF. The CDR3 DNA sequence: TGTGCCAGTCAGGCCGGCACCCGGGGTTTCGCCGGGGAGCTGTTTTTT.

This clone has just a few counts. V gene TRBV3-1 (or the pseudogene TRBV3-2) combines with J gene TRBJ1-2; 7 bases are a match to TRBD1. The germline CDR1 and CDR2 sequences are LGHDT and YNNKEL (reference sequence). The CDR3 is made up of 14 amino acids. The ends lost 6 bases at V and 7 bases at J; junction bases unmatched: 11. CDR3 nucleotides: TGTGCCAGCAGTCCGCCCCAGACAGGGATTGGCTACACCTTC. Amino acid sequence: CASSPPQTGIGYTF.

This chain uses TRBV25-1 with TRBJ1-6; D not resolved. Germline values: CDR1 MGHDK, CDR2 SYGVNS. V was shortened by 0 bases and J by 10 bases, with 13 bases between the two germline ends. The CDR3 contains 15 residues. CDR3 residues: CASSEYRNGGSPLHF. In nucleotides, the CDR3 is TGTGCCAGCAGTGAATATAGAAATGGAGGCTCACCCCTCCACTTT.

The chain employs TRBV19 and TRBJ2-1; 10 nucleotides agree with TRBD1. The trim removed 4 bases at V and 2 bases at J, leaving 8 bases unmatched. The CDR3 loop spans 17 amino acids. Germline CDR1 LNHDA, CDR2 SQIVND (reference sequence). CDR3 protein: CASSKSPGQGAYNEQFF. The DNA of the CDR3 is TGTGCCAGTAGTAAAAGCCCAGGACAGGGGGCCTACAATGAGCAGTTCTTC.

The chain combines TRBV24-1 with TRBJ2-7, with TRBD1 matching 8 bases. The CDR3 has 19 residues. V shed 1 base, J shed 4 bases, and the junction held 17 bases outside the gene matches. Per germline, CDR1 KGHDR and CDR2 SFDVKD. Here the CDR3 DNA reads TGTGCCACCAGTGATTTTCAATCCTCAGGGGGCTACGTGTTTTACGAGCAGTACTTC. Translating it yields CATSDFQSSGGYVFYEQYF.